The 2 T cell receptor beta chains given below trace back to one sample, sequenced in a study of T cell changes during pregnancy in multiple sclerosis. Repertoires were generated with immunoSEQ multiplex PCR, while TCRdb's copy carries only in-frame clones and drops some. The sample holds 20,000 to 25,000 clones, 75% to 95% seen once. Sequencing used CD4+ T cells from peripheral blood mononuclear cells, obtained in the third trimester of pregnancy. The source of these receptors is a female donor with multiple sclerosis, enrolled in a pregnancy study.

V gene TRBV5-8 combines with J gene TRBJ2-1; 7 positions agree with TRBD1. With V trimmed by 3 bases and J by 6 bases, 12 bases remained unmatched. The CDR3 is 16 amino acids. Germline V gene lookup returns CDR1 SGHTS and CDR2 YDEGEE. The CDR3 protein is CASSWNRGERINEQFF. The DNA of the CDR3 is TGTGCCAGCAGCTGGAACAGGGGCGAAAGGATCAATGAGCAGTTCTTC. The variable domain in full, completed from reference TRBV5-8 and TRBJ2-1, reads EAGVTQSPTHLIKTRGQQATLRCSPISGHTSVYWYQQALGLGLQFLLWYDEGEERNRGNFPPRFSGRQFPNYSSELNVNALELEDSALYLCASSWNRGERINEQFFGPGTRLTVL.

The J gene is TRBJ2-5, the V gene TRBV29-1, with D tentatively TRBD2 (7 bases). The CDR3 has 14 amino acids. The germline V gene encodes CDR1 SQVTM and CDR2 ANQGSEA. V lost 3 bases and J 5 bases, leaving 16 bases between the germline ends. The CDR3 nucleotides read TGCAGCGTTGAGGGGGGGCGAGGTGTGGAGACCCAGTACTTC. It yields the protein CSVEGGRGVETQYF. Full variable domain (rest looked up from reference TRBV29-1 and TRBJ2-5): SAVISQKPSRDICQRGTSLTIQCQVDSQVTMMFWYRQQPGQSLTLIATANQGSEATYESGFVIDKFPISRPNLTFSTLTVSNMSPEDSSIYLCSVEGGRGVETQYFGPGTRLLVL.